This entry lists 32 T cell receptor beta chains sequenced from one sample in a study of blood T cell repertoires in COVID-19. Method: immunoSEQ multiplex PCR; TCRdb's copy keeps in-frame clones and lacks some. The sample lists around 280,000 clones; around 87% were seen once. The sequencing sample was made of peripheral blood. The receptors come from a woman younger than 45 who had recovered from COVID-19.

The chain couples TRBV5-1 to TRBJ2-7, with 9 bases lining up with TRBD2. Germline loops: CDR1 SGHRS, CDR2 YFSETQ. This CDR3 region has 15 residues. Trimming removed 4 bases from V and 3 bases from J; junction bases left unmatched: 8. The CDR3 DNA reads TGCGCCAGCAGCATACAGAGCGGGGGGCTCTACGAGCAGTACTTC. This codes for CASSIQSGGLYEQYF.

The CDR3, as DNA: TGTGCCAGCAGTGCCTTCGTCGGGTCGCGCAGCTCCTACGAGCAGTACTTC. Translation gives CASSAFVGSRSSYEQYF. This rearrangement joins TRBV6-1 to TRBJ2-7, with D unresolved. The germline CDR1 and CDR2 sequences are MNHNS and SASEGT. V was cut by 4 bases and J by 0 bases, with 19 bases left in between. The CDR3 is 17 residues long.

The chain links TRBV27 to TRBJ1-4; no clear D. This CDR3 region has 13 residues. Germline V gene data show CDR1 as MNHEY and CDR2 as SMNVEV (reference sequence). Trimming took off 8 bases at V and 7 bases at J, with 14 bases between the two ends. The CDR3 region has the DNA TGTGCCAGCCGAGGGAGTGGGGTTGAAAAACTGTTTTTT. Amino acids: CASRGSGVEKLFF.

The rearrangement links TRBV30 to TRBJ1-2, with D maybe TRBD1 (6 bases). The CDR3 length is 12 residues. CDR1 and CDR2 (germline): GTSNPN, SVGIG (reference sequence). Deletions cut 3 bases from V and 10 bases from J, with 15 bases between. CDR3 coding DNA: TGTGCCTGGAGGGCGAGAGGACAGCTCTACACCTTC. This sequence encodes CAWRARGQLYTF.

The chain combines TRBV10-3 with TRBJ1-1, with TRBD1 matching over 8 bases. The trim removed 10 bases at V and 4 bases at J, leaving 5 bases unmatched. This CDR3 has 12 residues. Germline values: CDR1 ENHRY, CDR2 SYGVKD. The CDR3 DNA reads TGTGCCACACTTACAGGGGGCACTGAAGCTTTCTTT. Its translation: CATLTGGTEAFF.

V is TRBV30 and J is TRBJ2-7; TRBD2 matches at 11 bases. After removal of 2 bases from V and 3 bases from J, the junction contained 6 bases not matched to a gene. The CDR3 is 15 amino acids. The germline gives CDR1 GTSNPN, CDR2 SVGIG (reference sequence). The CDR3 spells CAWSKGTSGNYEQYF. CDR3 DNA sequence: TGTGCCTGGAGTAAAGGGACTAGCGGAAACTACGAGCAGTACTTC.

The chain employs TRBV2 and TRBJ2-5, with 7 positions matching TRBD2. This CDR3 has 13 amino acids. The V gene's germline CDR1 is SNHLY and CDR2 FYNNEI. CDR3 in DNA: TGTGCGACGGGAGCGGGGAACTTAGAGACCCAGTACTTC. Translating it yields CATGAGNLETQYF.

The V gene is TRBV5-1, the J gene TRBJ2-1; TRBD2 is a possible D gene (5 bases). The length of the CDR3 is 15 residues. Germline V lookup: CDR1 SGHRS, CDR2 YFSETQ. V dropped 0 bases and J dropped 0 bases, with 7 bases sitting between them. In nucleotides, the CDR3 is TGCGCCAGCAGCTTGGTCGGAGGCTCCTACAATGAGCAGTTCTTC. Translating it yields CASSLVGGSYNEQFF.

The chain joins TRBV4-2 to TRBJ1-4; 7 bases align to TRBD1. Germline V gives CDR1 LGHNA, CDR2 YNFKEQ. V shed 2 bases and J 5 bases; nucleotides not matched to a gene: 8. This CDR3 has 16 amino acids. The CDR3 here is CASSQPGGQKNEKLFF. The CDR3 DNA reads TGTGCCAGCAGCCAACCAGGGGGACAGAAAAATGAAAAACTGTTTTTT.

The chain couples TRBV6-6 to TRBJ2-1; TRBD2 aligns across 8 bases. Germline CDR1 MNHNY, CDR2 SVGAGI (reference sequence). The trim removed 6 bases at V and 7 bases at J, leaving 5 bases unmatched. CDR3 length: 13 residues. The CDR3 loop is CASRPRGGNEQFF. The CDR3 DNA reads TGTGCCAGCAGGCCCCGGGGGGGGAATGAGCAGTTCTTC.

The rearrangement uses TRBV4-1 and TRBJ2-7; no clear D. CDR3 size: 15 residues. V shed 3 bases and J shed 0 bases, with 12 bases lying between them. Germline values: CDR1 MGHRA, CDR2 YSYEKL. The CDR3 sequence is CASSQTQSTSYEQYF. The DNA of the CDR3 is TGCGCCAGCAGCCAGACACAGTCAACCTCCTACGAGCAGTACTTC.

The chain links TRBV12-3 or TRBV12-4 to TRBJ2-7, with D possibly matching TRBD1 (5 bases). The V end was cut by 3 bases, the J end by 5 bases, with 11 bases between. This CDR3 is 13 amino acids long. CDR3 DNA sequence: TGTGCCAGCAGTTTGGCAGGGAAGCACGAGCAGTACTTC. The encoded protein is CASSLAGKHEQYF.

This CDR3 is CASQLPGQGGRTEAFF. The CDR3 DNA follows: TGTGCCAGCCAATTACCGGGACAGGGGGGTCGGACTGAAGCTTTCTTT. The chain carries TRBV19 and TRBJ1-1; the match to TRBD1 covers 11 bases. CDR3 size: 16 residues. V was clipped by 9 bases and J by 5 bases; unmatched bases: 14. Per germline, CDR1 LNHDA and CDR2 SQIVND (reference sequence). Full variable domain (missing parts from reference TRBV19 and TRBJ1-1): DGGITQSPKYLFRKEGQNVTLSCEQNLNHDAMYWYRQDPGQGLRLIYYSQIVNDFQKGDIAEGYSVSREKKESFPLTVTSAQKNPTAFYLCASQLPGQGGRTEAFFGQGTRLTVV.

The V and J genes are TRBV19 and TRBJ1-5; TRBD1 matches at 8 bases. Germline-derived CDR1 and CDR2 are LNHDA and SQIVND (reference sequence). J lost 6 bases, V lost 8 bases, and 3 bases had no gene match. This CDR3 contains 12 residues. The CDR3 DNA follows: TGTGCCAGTTCGGACAGGGCTCAGCCCCAGCATTTT. Translation gives CASSDRAQPQHF.

J is TRBJ2-7 and V is TRBV7-3; D gene unclear. The CDR3 is 13 residues long. The V and J ends lost 1 base and 6 bases respectively, with 10 bases between them. Germline V CDR1 and CDR2: SGHTA, FQGTGA. Written as DNA, the CDR3 is TGTGCCAGCAGCTTAATAGTCCGGAGCGAGCAGTACTTC. Translation gives CASSLIVRSEQYF.

V usage is TRBV6-2 or TRBV6-3 and J usage is TRBJ1-1; a weak D match, TRBD1 (5 bases). This CDR3 is 13 amino acids long. Trimming left V 4 bases short and J 8 bases short, with 14 bases between. Germline assignment: CDR1 MNHEY and CDR2 SVGEGT. The DNA of the CDR3 is TGTGCCAGCAGTTCTCCCTCGTGGGGCGAAGCTTTCTTT. Its protein product is CASSSPSWGEAFF.

The J gene is TRBJ2-1, the V gene TRBV5-6; D perhaps matches TRBD2 (5 bases). The CDR3 is 15 amino acids. Germline values: CDR1 SGHDT, CDR2 YYEEEE. V lost 1 base and J 5 bases, leaving 13 bases between the germline ends. The CDR3 loop reads CASSLWSRRHNEQFF. DNA for the CDR3: TGTGCCAGCAGCTTGTGGTCCCGGAGGCACAATGAGCAGTTCTTC.

The chain recombines TRBV6-4 with TRBJ2-1, with TRBD2 matching 8 bases. CDR3 length equals 19 residues. Germline CDR1 and CDR2: MRHNA and SNTAGT. Losses at the gene ends were 2 bases for V and 1 base for J; bases not matched to a gene: 13. CDR3 protein: CASSDARLSGGLSYNEQFF. The CDR3 DNA follows: TGTGCCAGCAGTGACGCTCGCCTGAGCGGGGGCCTTTCCTACAATGAGCAGTTCTTC.

This sequence joins TRBV7-9 and TRBJ1-1; TRBD1 agrees at 10 bases. CDR1 and CDR2 (germline): SEHNR, FQNEAQ (reference sequence). This CDR3 has 14 residues. V trimming: 5 bases; J trimming: 5 bases; junction bases outside the gene matches: 5. The CDR3 here is CASSRQGAGTEAFF. DNA of the CDR3: TGTGCCAGCAGCCGACAGGGGGCGGGAACTGAAGCTTTCTTT.

This chain connects TRBV7-9 to TRBJ1-1; no clear D gene. V lost 0 bases and J lost 0, with 5 bases in between. Germline V lookup: CDR1 SEHNR, CDR2 FQNEAQ (reference sequence). The CDR3 covers 14 residues. The CDR3 loop reads CASSLAGMNTEAFF. The CDR3 DNA sequence: TGTGCCAGCAGCTTAGCCGGGATGAACACTGAAGCTTTCTTT. The full variable domain, completed using reference TRBV7-9 and TRBJ1-1, is DTGVSQNPRHKITKRGQNVTFRCDPISEHNRLYWYRQTLGQGPEFLTYFQNEAQLEKSRLLSDRFSAERPKGSFSTLEIQRTEQGDSAMYLCASSLAGMNTEAFFGQGTRLTVV.

This clone has only a few counts. The chain joins TRBV5-4 to TRBJ2-1; D might be TRBD1 (6 bases). There are 13 residues in the CDR3. Trimming removed 0 bases from V and 7 bases from J, with 8 bases in between. Germline-derived CDR1 and CDR2 are SGHNT and YYREEE (reference sequence). CDR3 sequence: CASSLDRVNEQFF. For the CDR3, the DNA is TGTGCCAGCAGCTTGGACAGGGTTAATGAGCAGTTCTTC.

The chain links TRBV11-2 to TRBJ1-2, with TRBD1 matching 7 bases. V lost 5 bases and J lost 4; bases outside the gene matches: 10. Germline V CDR1 and CDR2: SGHAT, FQNNGV. This CDR3 has 15 residues. CDR3 region: CASSPGRQGGYGYTF. The CDR3 DNA sequence: TGTGCCAGCAGCCCCGGCCGACAGGGCGGCTATGGCTACACCTTC.

This chain links TRBV24-1 with TRBJ2-2; TRBD2 is a possible D gene (7 bases). Germline assignment: CDR1 KGHDR and CDR2 SFDVKD. CDR3 length: 15 amino acids. V dropped 4 bases and J dropped 5 bases, with 13 bases sitting between them. The CDR3 here is CATSEGGRETGELFF. The CDR3 nucleotides are TGTGCCACCAGTGAGGGGGGGCGCGAAACCGGGGAGCTGTTTTTT.

The CDR3 loop is CASRTGAGEQYF. In DNA form, the CDR3 reads TGTGCCAGTCGGACAGGGGCAGGCGAGCAGTACTTC. The chain combines TRBV5-6 with TRBJ2-7; TRBD1 agrees at 9 bases. J lost 6 bases, V lost 8 bases, and 6 bases had no gene match. Per the germline V gene, CDR1 is SGHDT and CDR2 is YYEEEE. The length of the CDR3 is 12 residues.

The J gene is TRBJ2-5, the V gene TRBV5-1, with TRBD1 identical over 8 bases. The CDR3 extends over 14 amino acids. Germline trimming cut 0 bases from V and 5 bases from J; bases unmatched to any gene: 3. Germline CDR1 and CDR2: SGHRS and YFSETQ. The DNA of the CDR3 is TGCGCCAGCAGCTTGGGGACAGGGTCGGAGACCCAGTACTTC. It specifies CASSLGTGSETQYF.

Points on this clone: Other DNA sequences in the sample encode the same CDR3. The rearrangement links TRBV6-5 to TRBJ2-2; the D gene is possibly TRBD2 (5 bases). CDR3 length: 14 residues. V lost 2 bases, J lost 2 bases, and 6 bases lay in between. Germline-derived CDR1 and CDR2 are MNHEY and SVGAGI. The CDR3 sequence: CASSYSGNTGELFF. CDR3 bases: TGTGCCAGCAGTTACAGCGGAAACACCGGGGAGCTGTTTTTT.

In regard to this clone: The same CDR3 can be traced to other DNA sequences in this sample. The chain recombines TRBV28 with TRBJ1-1; D is ambiguous. The CDR3 consists of 12 residues. In germline, CDR1 is MDHEN, CDR2 SYDVKM. Deletions cut 3 bases from V and 2 bases from J, with 4 bases between. CDR3 region: CASSFSNTEAFF. The CDR3 nucleotides read TGTGCCAGCAGTTTCTCTAACACTGAAGCTTTCTTT. Full variable domain (missing parts from reference TRBV28 and TRBJ1-1): DVKVTQSSRYLVKRTGEKVFLECVQDMDHENMFWYRQDPGLGLRLIYFSYDVKMKEKGDIPEGYSVSREKKERFSLILESASTNQTSMYLCASSFSNTEAFFGQGTRLTVV.

The V gene is TRBV6-5, the J gene TRBJ2-7; 8 bases are shared with TRBD1. This CDR3 is 13 amino acids long. Germline V gene lookup returns CDR1 MNHEY and CDR2 SVGAGI. The V gene end was trimmed by 5 bases and the J gene end by 5 bases; junction bases not matched to a gene: 5. The CDR3 here is CASSRQGTHEQYF. The CDR3 coding sequence is TGTGCCAGCAGTCGACAGGGGACGCACGAGCAGTACTTC.

This clone was counted a few times. V is TRBV4-2 and J is TRBJ2-1; TRBD2 might be the D (6 bases). The V end lost 4 bases, the J end lost 0 bases, and 10 bases lay between the germline ends. CDR1 is LGHNA and CDR2 is YNFKEQ in the germline V gene. CDR3 length: 15 residues. The DNA for the CDR3 is TGTGCCAGCAGCCCCCGGGACTTCTCCTACAATGAGCAGTTCTTC. Translating it yields CASSPRDFSYNEQFF.

The gene calls are TRBV30 and TRBJ2-1; TRBD2 is a possible D gene (7 bases). The germline gives CDR1 GTSNPN, CDR2 SVGIG (reference sequence). The CDR3 extends over 13 amino acids. Trimming removed 5 bases from V and 7 bases from J, with 15 bases in between. This CDR3 reads CAWGWGGLNEQFF. For the CDR3, the DNA is TGTGCCTGGGGGTGGGGGGGCCTGAATGAGCAGTTCTTC.

There are a few counts of this clone. This chain links TRBV7-3 with TRBJ2-3; maybe TRBD2 (5 bases). Germline V gene sequence: CDR1 SGHTA, CDR2 FQGTGA. Trimming pared 5 bases from V and 2 bases from J, leaving 11 bases between. There are 14 residues in the CDR3. CDR3 nucleotides: TGTGCCAGCAGCCAAACGGGGATCACAGATACGCAGTATTTT. Translation gives CASSQTGITDTQYF.

The chain links TRBV12-3 or TRBV12-4 to TRBJ1-1; D possibly corresponds to TRBD1 (5 bases). Trimming cost V 5 bases and J 10 bases, with 11 bases left between them. CDR3 length: 11 amino acids. CDR3 sequence reads: CASSLSGIAFF. The CDR3 nucleotides read TGTGCCAGCAGTCTTTCAGGGATAGCTTTCTTT.